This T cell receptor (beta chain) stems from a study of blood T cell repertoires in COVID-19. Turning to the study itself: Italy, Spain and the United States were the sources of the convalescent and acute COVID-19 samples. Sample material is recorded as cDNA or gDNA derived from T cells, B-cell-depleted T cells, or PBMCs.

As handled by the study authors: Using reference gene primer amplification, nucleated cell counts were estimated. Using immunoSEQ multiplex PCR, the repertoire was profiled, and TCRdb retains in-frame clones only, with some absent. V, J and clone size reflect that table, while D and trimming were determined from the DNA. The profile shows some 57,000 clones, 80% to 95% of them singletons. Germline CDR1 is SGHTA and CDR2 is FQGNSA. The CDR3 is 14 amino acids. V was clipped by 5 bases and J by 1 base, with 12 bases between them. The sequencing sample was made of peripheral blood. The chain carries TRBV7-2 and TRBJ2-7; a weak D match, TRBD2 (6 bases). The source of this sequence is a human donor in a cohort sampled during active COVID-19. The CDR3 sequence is CASSPRLVSYEQYF. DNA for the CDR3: TGTGCCAGCAGCCCACGACTAGTTTCCTACGAGCAGTACTTC.